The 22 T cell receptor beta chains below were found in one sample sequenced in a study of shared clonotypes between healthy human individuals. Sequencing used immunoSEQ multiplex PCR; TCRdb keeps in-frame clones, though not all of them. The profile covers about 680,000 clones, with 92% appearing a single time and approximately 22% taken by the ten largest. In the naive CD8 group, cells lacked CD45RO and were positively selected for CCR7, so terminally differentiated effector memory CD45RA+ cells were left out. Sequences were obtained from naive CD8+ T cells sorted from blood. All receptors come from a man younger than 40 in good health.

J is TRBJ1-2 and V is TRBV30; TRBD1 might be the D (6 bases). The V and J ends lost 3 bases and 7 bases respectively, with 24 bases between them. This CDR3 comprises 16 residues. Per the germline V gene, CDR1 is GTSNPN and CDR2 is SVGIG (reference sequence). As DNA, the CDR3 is TGTGCCTGGAGGCCAACAGGGATTACCTCTTCTTTTGGCTACACCTTC. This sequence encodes CAWRPTGITSSFGYTF.

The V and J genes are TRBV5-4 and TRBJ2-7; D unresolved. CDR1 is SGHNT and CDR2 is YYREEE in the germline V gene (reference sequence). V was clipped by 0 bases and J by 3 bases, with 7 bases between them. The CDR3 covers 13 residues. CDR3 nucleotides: TGTGCCAGCAGCTTGGCTGGACGCTACGAGCAGTACTTC. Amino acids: CASSLAGRYEQYF.

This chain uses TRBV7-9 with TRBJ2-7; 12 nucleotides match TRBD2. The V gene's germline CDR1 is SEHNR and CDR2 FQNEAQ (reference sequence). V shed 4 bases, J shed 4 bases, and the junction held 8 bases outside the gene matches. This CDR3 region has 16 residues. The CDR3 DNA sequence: TGTGCCAGCAGCTCACAGGCTAGCGGGAGGGCTTACGAGCAGTACTTC. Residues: CASSSQASGRAYEQYF.

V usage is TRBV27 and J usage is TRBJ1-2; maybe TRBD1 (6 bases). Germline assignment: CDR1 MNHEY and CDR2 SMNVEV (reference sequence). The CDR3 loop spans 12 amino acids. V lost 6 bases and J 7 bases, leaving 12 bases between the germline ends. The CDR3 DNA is TGTGCCAGCAGAGGGGGTTTTCCTGGCTACACCTTC. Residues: CASRGGFPGYTF.

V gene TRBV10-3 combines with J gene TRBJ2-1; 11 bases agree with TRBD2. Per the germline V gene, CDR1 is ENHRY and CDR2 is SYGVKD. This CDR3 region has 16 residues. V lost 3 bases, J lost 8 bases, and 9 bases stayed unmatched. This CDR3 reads CAISDPTSGSLDEQFF. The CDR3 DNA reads TGTGCCATCAGTGACCCCACTAGCGGGAGTCTCGATGAGCAGTTCTTC.

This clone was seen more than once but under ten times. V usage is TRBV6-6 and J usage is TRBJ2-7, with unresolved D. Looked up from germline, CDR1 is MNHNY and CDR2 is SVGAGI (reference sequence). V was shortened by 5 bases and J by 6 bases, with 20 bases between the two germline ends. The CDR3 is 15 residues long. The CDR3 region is CASSPARTTLLEQYF. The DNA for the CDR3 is TGTGCCAGCAGTCCTGCGAGGACCACCCTCCTCGAGCAGTACTTC.

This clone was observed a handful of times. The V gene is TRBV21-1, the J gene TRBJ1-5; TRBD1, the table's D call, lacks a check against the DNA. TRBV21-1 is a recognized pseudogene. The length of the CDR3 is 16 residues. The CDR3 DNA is TGTGCCAGCAGCAAAGACTGGGCTTATAGCAATCAGCCCCAGCATTTT. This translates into CASSKDWAYSNQPQHF.

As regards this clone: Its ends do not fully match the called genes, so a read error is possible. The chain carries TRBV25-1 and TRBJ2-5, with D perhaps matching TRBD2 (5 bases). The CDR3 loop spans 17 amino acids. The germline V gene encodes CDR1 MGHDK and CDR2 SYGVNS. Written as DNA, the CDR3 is TGTGCCAGCAGTGAATACATGCCAGGACTGATCGAAGAGGCCCAGTACTTC. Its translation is CASSEYMPGLIEEAQYF.

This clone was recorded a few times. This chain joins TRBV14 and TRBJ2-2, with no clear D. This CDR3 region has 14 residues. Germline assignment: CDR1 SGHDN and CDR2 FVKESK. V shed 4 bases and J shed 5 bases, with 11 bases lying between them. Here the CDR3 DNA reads TGTGCCAGCAGCCTGAAAAAGGCAACCGGGGAGCTGTTTTTT. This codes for CASSLKKATGELFF.

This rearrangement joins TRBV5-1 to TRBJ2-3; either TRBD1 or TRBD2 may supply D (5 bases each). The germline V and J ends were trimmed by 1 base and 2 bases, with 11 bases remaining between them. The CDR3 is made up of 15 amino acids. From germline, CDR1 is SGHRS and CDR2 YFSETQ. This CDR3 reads CASSLTGLDTDTQYF. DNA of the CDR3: TGCGCCAGCAGCTTGACGGGGCTGGACACAGATACGCAGTATTTT.

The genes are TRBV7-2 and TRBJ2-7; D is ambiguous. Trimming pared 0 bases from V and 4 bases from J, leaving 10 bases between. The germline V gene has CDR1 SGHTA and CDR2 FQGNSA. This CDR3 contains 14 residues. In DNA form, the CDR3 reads TGTGCCAGCAGCTTAGCTACAGAACCTTACGAGCAGTACTTC. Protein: CASSLATEPYEQYF.

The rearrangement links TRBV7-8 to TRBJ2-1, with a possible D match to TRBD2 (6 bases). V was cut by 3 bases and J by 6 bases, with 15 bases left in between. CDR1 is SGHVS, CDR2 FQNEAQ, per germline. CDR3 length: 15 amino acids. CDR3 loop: CASSFPPGTGNEQFF. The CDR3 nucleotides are TGTGCCAGCAGCTTCCCCCCCGGGACTGGCAATGAGCAGTTCTTC. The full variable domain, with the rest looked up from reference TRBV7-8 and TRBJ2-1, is GAGVSQSPRYKVAKRGQDVALRCDPISGHVSLFWYQQALGQGPEFLTYFQNEAQLDKSGLPSDRFFAERPEGSVSTLKIQRTQQEDSAVYLCASSFPPGTGNEQFFGPGTRLTVL.

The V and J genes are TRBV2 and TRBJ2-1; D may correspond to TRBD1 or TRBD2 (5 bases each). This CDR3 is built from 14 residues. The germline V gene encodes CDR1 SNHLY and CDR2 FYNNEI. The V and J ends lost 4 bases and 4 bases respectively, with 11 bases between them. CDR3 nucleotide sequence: TGTGCCAGCAGTGGAGGGGAAGTTTACAATGAGCAGTTCTTC. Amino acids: CASSGGEVYNEQFF.

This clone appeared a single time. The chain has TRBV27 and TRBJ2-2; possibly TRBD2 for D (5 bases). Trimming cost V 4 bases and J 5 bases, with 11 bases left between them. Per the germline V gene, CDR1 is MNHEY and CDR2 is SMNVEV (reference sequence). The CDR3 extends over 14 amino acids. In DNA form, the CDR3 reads TGTGCCAGCAGTTCCCGGGGAGATACCGGGGAGCTGTTTTTT. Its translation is CASSSRGDTGELFF.

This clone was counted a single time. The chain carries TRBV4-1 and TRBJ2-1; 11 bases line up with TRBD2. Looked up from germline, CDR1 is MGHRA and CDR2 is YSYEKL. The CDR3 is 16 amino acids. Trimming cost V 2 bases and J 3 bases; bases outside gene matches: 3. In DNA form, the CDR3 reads TGCGCCAGCAGCCAACGAGGGACTAGCGGCTACAATGAGCAGTTCTTC. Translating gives CASSQRGTSGYNEQFF.

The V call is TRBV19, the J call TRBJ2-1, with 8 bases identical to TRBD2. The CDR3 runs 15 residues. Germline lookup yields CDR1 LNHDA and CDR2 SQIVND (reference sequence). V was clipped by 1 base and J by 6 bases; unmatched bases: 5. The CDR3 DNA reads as TGTGCCAGTAGTATAGCGAGCGGGAGTAGCAATGAGCAGTTCTTC. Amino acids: CASSIASGSSNEQFF.

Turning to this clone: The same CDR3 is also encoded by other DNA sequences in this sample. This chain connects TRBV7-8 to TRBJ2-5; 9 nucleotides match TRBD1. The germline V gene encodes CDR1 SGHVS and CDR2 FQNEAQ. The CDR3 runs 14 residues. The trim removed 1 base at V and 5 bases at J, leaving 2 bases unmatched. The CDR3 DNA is TGTGCCAGCAGCTTAGTCGGGACAGGGGAGACCCAGTACTTC. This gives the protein CASSLVGTGETQYF.

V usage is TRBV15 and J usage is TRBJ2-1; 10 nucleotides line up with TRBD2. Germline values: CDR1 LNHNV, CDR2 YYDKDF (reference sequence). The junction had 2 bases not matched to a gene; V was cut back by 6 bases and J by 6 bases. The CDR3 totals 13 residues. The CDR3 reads CATSLAGANEQFF. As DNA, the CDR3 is TGTGCCACCAGTCTAGCGGGAGCCAATGAGCAGTTCTTC.

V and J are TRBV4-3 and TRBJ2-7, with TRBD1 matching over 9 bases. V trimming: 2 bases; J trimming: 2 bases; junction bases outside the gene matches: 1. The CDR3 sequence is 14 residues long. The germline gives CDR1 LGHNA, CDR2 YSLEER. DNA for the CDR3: TGCGCCAGCAGCCAAAGGACAGGGGCCTACGAGCAGTACTTC. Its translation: CASSQRTGAYEQYF.

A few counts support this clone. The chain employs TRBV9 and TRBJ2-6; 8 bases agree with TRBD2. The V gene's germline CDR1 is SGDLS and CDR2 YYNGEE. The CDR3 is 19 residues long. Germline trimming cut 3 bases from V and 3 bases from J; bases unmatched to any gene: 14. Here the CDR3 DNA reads TGTGCCAGCAGCGCCCGGGGGCGAGCGGGAGTGGGTGGGGCCAACGTCCTGACTTTC. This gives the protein CASSARGRAGVGGANVLTF.

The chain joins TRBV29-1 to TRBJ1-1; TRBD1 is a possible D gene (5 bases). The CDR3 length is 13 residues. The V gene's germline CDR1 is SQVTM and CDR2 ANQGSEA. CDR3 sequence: CASLLGLNTEAFF. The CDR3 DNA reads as TGCGCTTCATTGCTGGGGCTGAACACTGAAGCTTTCTTT.

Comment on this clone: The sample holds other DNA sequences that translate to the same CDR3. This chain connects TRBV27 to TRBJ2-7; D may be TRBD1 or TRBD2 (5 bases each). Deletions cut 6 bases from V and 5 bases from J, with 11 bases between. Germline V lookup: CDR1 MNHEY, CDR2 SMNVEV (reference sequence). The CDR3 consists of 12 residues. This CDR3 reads CASSLLGDEQYF. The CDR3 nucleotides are TGTGCCAGCAGCCTTCTGGGGGACGAGCAGTACTTC.